This T cell receptor (beta chain) was obtained from a study of blood T cell repertoires in COVID-19. Looking at the study overall: COVID-19 samples from acute and convalescent phases originated in the United States, Italy and Spain. Sources were T cells, B-cell-depleted T cells, or PBMCs; the material itself was cDNA or gDNA.

Looked up from germline, CDR1 is SGDLS and CDR2 is YYNGEE. This CDR3 is built from 13 residues. The germline V and J ends were trimmed by 0 bases and 6 bases, with 9 bases remaining between them. Sequencing used immunoSEQ multiplex PCR; TCRdb keeps in-frame clones, though not all of them. There are 140,000 to 150,000 clones in the sample; over 70% occur only once, and approximately 2% lies in the top ten. This TCR was recovered from a woman in her sixties or seventies with acute or convalescent COVID-19. Sequencing was done on a sample of peripheral blood. The rearrangement uses TRBV9 and TRBJ1-2; the D is unclear. The CDR3 bases are TGTGCCAGCAGCGTAGACTACGTGGATGGCTACACCTTC. It translates to CASSVDYVDGYTF.